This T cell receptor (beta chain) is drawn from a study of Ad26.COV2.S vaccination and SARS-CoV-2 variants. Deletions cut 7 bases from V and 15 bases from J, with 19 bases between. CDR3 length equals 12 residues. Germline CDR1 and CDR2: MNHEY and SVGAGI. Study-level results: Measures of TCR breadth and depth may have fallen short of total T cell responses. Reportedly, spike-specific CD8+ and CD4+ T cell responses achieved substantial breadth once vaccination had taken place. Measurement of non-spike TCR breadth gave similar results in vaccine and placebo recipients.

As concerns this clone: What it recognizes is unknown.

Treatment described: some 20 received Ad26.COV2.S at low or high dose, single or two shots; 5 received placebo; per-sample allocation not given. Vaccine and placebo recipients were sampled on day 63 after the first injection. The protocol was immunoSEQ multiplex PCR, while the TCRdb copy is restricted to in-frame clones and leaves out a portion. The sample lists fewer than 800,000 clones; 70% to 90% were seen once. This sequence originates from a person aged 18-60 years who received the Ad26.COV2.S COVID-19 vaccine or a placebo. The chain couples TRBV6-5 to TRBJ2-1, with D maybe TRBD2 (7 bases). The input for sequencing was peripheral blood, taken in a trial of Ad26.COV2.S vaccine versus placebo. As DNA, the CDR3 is TGTGCCAGCACCAGAGGATGGGGGGGCCTGTTCTTC. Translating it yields CASTRGWGGLFF.